This T cell receptor beta chain is drawn from a study of T cell responses to AZD1222 COVID-19 vaccine. General study points: Samples come after the peak T cell response, not at day 14. The donor cohort was predominantly white British with a female majority, and clonal diversity may have been underestimated. Seropositive status at baseline applied to only 6 or 7 AZD1222 recipients.

Method: immunoSEQ multiplex PCR; TCRdb's copy keeps in-frame clones and lacks some. The table shows just over 150,000 clones, with more than 85% occurring only once. The germline V and J ends were trimmed by 3 bases and 6 bases, with 16 bases remaining between them. There are 16 residues in the CDR3. Germline CDR1 is KGHDR and CDR2 is SFDVKD. As concerns this clone: The antigen remains unidentified.

The study pooled second doses at about 4 or about 12 weeks. This clonotype originated in an adult who received the AZD1222 COVID-19 vaccine. This specimen was peripheral blood, taken 28 days after the second AZD1222 dose. V usage is TRBV24-1 and J usage is TRBJ2-2; D gene uncertain. CDR3 sequence: CATSDTRLAASGELFF. The CDR3 DNA sequence: TGTGCCACCAGTGATACCCGACTGGCGGCATCCGGGGAGCTGTTTTTT.